This entry lists 31 T cell receptor beta chains sequenced from one sample in a study of OX40 agonist ivuxolimab in advanced cancers. Assay: immunoSEQ multiplex PCR; the TCRdb copy retains only in-frame clones and omits some. In the table there are about 84,000 clones, 85% to 90% of which are singletons. Here the sequenced sample was CD4+ or CD8+ T cells sorted from blood, taken in a trial of the OX40 agonist ivuxolimab. These receptors all stem from an adult with an advanced solid tumor such as melanoma, head and neck, liver or kidney cancer.

V usage is TRBV15 and J usage is TRBJ2-3; D remains ambiguous. Germline V gene sequence: CDR1 LNHNV, CDR2 YYDKDF (reference sequence). This CDR3 has 13 residues. V dropped 1 base and J dropped 6 bases, with 8 bases sitting between them. CDR3: CATSRGPLDTQYF. CDR3 sequence (DNA): TGTGCCACCAGCAGAGGGCCGTTGGATACGCAGTATTTT.

The chain joins TRBV7-9 to TRBJ2-5; 14 bases agree with TRBD2. J was trimmed by 5 bases and V by 5 bases; bases with no gene match: 7. Germline lookup yields CDR1 SEHNR and CDR2 FQNEAQ (reference sequence). This CDR3 has 16 residues. The CDR3 sequence is CASSPGLAGGMETQYF. CDR3 bases: TGTGCCAGCAGCCCCGGACTAGCGGGAGGCATGGAGACCCAGTACTTC.

This clone has just one count. V and J are TRBV28 and TRBJ1-2; weak D call: TRBD1 (6 bases). This CDR3 spans 15 amino acids. V lost 5 bases, J lost 4 bases, and 17 bases lay in between. Germline V gene sequence: CDR1 MDHEN, CDR2 SYDVKM. CDR3 amino acids: CASSLWGASSYGYTF. The CDR3, as DNA: TGTGCCAGCAGTCTCTGGGGGGCCTCTAGCTATGGCTACACCTTC.

This chain uses TRBV7-9 with TRBJ2-3; a possible D gene is TRBD2 (6 bases). V lost 5 bases, J lost 4 bases, and 10 bases lay in between. Germline loops: CDR1 SEHNR, CDR2 FQNEAQ (reference sequence). CDR3 length equals 13 residues. The CDR3 DNA is TGTGCCAGCAGCAAATCGGGAGCAGATACGCAGTATTTT. Translated, it gives CASSKSGADTQYF.

The V gene is TRBV2, the J gene TRBJ1-1, with D possibly being TRBD1 (6 bases). V dropped 8 bases and J dropped 5 bases, with 15 bases sitting between them. Per germline, CDR1 SNHLY and CDR2 FYNNEI. The CDR3 is 13 amino acids. CDR3 DNA: TGTGCCAGCGCCGGACAGAGGGTTACTGAAGCTTTCTTT. Its protein product is CASAGQRVTEAFF.

The chain recombines TRBV7-8 with TRBJ1-5, with D unclear. The CDR3 loop spans 15 amino acids. Germline CDR1 and CDR2: SGHVS and FQNEAQ. The V end lost 8 bases, the J end lost 0 bases, and 14 bases lay between the germline ends. CDR3 nucleotide sequence: TGTGCCAGCTCGACCGGACGGAATAGCAATCAGCCCCAGCATTTT. It is translated as CASSTGRNSNQPQHF.

This chain uses TRBV7-2 with TRBJ2-2; weak D call: TRBD2 (5 bases). This CDR3 is 14 amino acids long. Germline values: CDR1 SGHTA, CDR2 FQGNSA. Trimming took off 6 bases at V and 5 bases at J, with 13 bases between the two ends. In nucleotides, the CDR3 is TGTGCCAGCAGACGGACGGGCGGGACCGGGGAGCTGTTTTTT. Translating it yields CASRRTGGTGELFF. Supplemented by reference TRBV7-2 and TRBJ2-2, the full variable domain reads GAGVSQSPSNKVTEKGKDVELRCDPISGHTALYWYRQSLGQGLEFLIYFQGNSAPDKSGLPSDRFSAERTGGSVSTLTIQRTQQEDSAVYLCASRRTGGTGELFFGEGSRLTVL.

The chain is built from TRBV19 and TRBJ2-7; TRBD1 matches 7 bases. The CDR3 loop spans 15 amino acids. With 4 bases clipped from V and 4 bases from J, the junction kept 10 bases outside the gene matches. The germline V gene has CDR1 LNHDA and CDR2 SQIVND (reference sequence). CDR3 nucleotides: TGTGCCAGTAGTACAATAGGACAGGCATTATACGAGCAGTACTTC. It yields the protein CASSTIGQALYEQYF.

The genes are TRBV2 and TRBJ2-3; D might be TRBD1 (5 bases). The V and J ends lost 11 bases and 2 bases respectively, with 8 bases between them. Germline CDR1 SNHLY, CDR2 FYNNEI. This CDR3 spans 11 amino acids. The CDR3 loop is CAGAYTDTQYF. The CDR3 DNA reads TGTGCCGGGGCCTACACAGATACGCAGTATTTT.

This clone was seen a few times. The rearrangement links TRBV10-3 to TRBJ1-5; D is unresolved. The V end was cut by 2 bases, the J end by 2 bases, with 7 bases between. The germline V gene has CDR1 ENHRY and CDR2 SYGVKD. The CDR3 totals 14 residues. The CDR3 DNA sequence: TGTGCCATCAGTGAGATCAATGGCAATCAGCCCCAGCATTTT. The encoded protein is CAISEINGNQPQHF.

In its sample, this clone was seen once. The chain employs TRBV5-1 and TRBJ1-3, with D maybe TRBD1 (5 bases). Germline CDR1 is SGHRS and CDR2 is YFSETQ. V lost 4 bases and J lost 8, with 13 bases in between. This CDR3 has 13 residues. CDR3 in DNA: TGCGCCAGCAGCGGCCAGGGATTAGACACCATATATTTT. It yields the protein CASSGQGLDTIYF. The whole variable domain, remainder taken from reference TRBV5-1 and TRBJ1-3, is KAGVTQTPRYLIKTRGQQVTLSCSPISGHRSVSWYQQTPGQGLQFLFEYFSETQRNKGNFPGRFSGRQFSNSRSEMNVSTLELGDSALYLCASSGQGLDTIYFGEGSWLTVV.

The chain couples TRBV29-1 to TRBJ1-1; D perhaps matches TRBD1 (6 bases). V gave up 7 bases and J gave up 2 bases, with 20 bases separating them. CDR3 length: 15 amino acids. Germline CDR1 and CDR2: SQVTM and ANQGSEA. The CDR3 DNA reads TGCAGCGGTCGGACGGGGTACAGGGCTAACACTGAAGCTTTCTTT. It encodes CSGRTGYRANTEAFF.

The chain is built from TRBV28 and TRBJ2-5, with D perhaps being TRBD1 or TRBD2 (5 bases each). Trimming removed 5 bases at V and 4 bases at J, with 23 bases between. Germline CDR1 is MDHEN and CDR2 is SYDVKM. The CDR3 length is 17 residues. CDR3 protein: CASSPNSGLRSGETQYF. As DNA, the CDR3 is TGTGCCAGCAGTCCAAACTCGGGGCTACGAAGTGGAGAGACCCAGTACTTC.

This chain uses TRBV19 with TRBJ1-2; D is ambiguous. CDR3 length equals 14 residues. From germline, CDR1 is LNHDA and CDR2 SQIVND (reference sequence). Trimming removed 2 bases at V and 7 bases at J, with 14 bases between. The CDR3: CASSIRTLAGGYTF. The CDR3, as DNA: TGTGCCAGTAGTATAAGGACCCTAGCAGGTGGCTACACCTTC.

This clone appeared a few times. The chain combines TRBV11-2 with TRBJ2-5; a weak D match, TRBD2 (6 bases). The CDR3 is 14 amino acids. Germline V CDR1 and CDR2: SGHAT, FQNNGV. Trimming cost V 5 bases and J 0 bases, with 10 bases left between them. The CDR3 bases are TGTGCCAGCAGCCCGGGACTTGACCAAGAGACCCAGTACTTC. It specifies CASSPGLDQETQYF.

The chain has TRBV7-6 and TRBJ2-5; D ambiguous. The V and J ends lost 1 base and 5 bases respectively, with 8 bases between them. This CDR3 region has 13 residues. Per the germline V gene, CDR1 is SGHVS and CDR2 is FNYEAQ. CDR3: CASSLGPRETQYF. CDR3 DNA sequence: TGTGCCAGCAGCTTAGGGCCTCGGGAGACCCAGTACTTC.

The chain carries TRBV2 and TRBJ1-5; 8 bases align to TRBD1. The V segment lost 6 bases and the J segment 2 bases; nucleotides outside the gene matches: 0. Germline values: CDR1 SNHLY, CDR2 FYNNEI. This CDR3 is built from 13 residues. The CDR3, as DNA: TGTGCCAGCAGGGGACAGGGCAATCAGCCCCAGCATTTT. This sequence encodes CASRGQGNQPQHF.

The genes are TRBV2 and TRBJ1-3, with D uncertain. Trimming shortened V by 1 base and J by 4 bases, and 20 bases separated the two germline ends. The CDR3 totals 18 residues. Germline assignment: CDR1 SNHLY and CDR2 FYNNEI. CDR3 residues: CASSEGGRRASGGNTIYF. The CDR3 bases are TGTGCCAGCAGTGAAGGTGGCCGTCGTGCGTCGGGAGGAAACACCATATATTTT.

The chain links TRBV7-9 to TRBJ2-1, with 11 bases lining up with TRBD2. Germline loops: CDR1 SEHNR, CDR2 FQNEAQ (reference sequence). The CDR3 consists of 14 residues. V was clipped by 8 bases and J by 9 bases; unmatched bases: 9. The CDR3 spells CASRELAGVVEQFF. Written as DNA, the CDR3 is TGTGCCAGCCGAGAACTAGCGGGAGTTGTTGAGCAGTTCTTC.

The rearrangement links TRBV21-1 to TRBJ2-7; TRBD1 reflects the table's D call only, with no check against the DNA. TRBV21-1 is a pseudogene. The CDR3 consists of 14 residues. In nucleotides, the CDR3 is TGTGCCAGCTTCCTCAGGGGGGTCTTATACGAGCAGTACGTC. This sequence encodes CASFLRGVLYEQYV.

This sequence joins TRBV6-5 and TRBJ2-7; D is tentatively TRBD1 or TRBD2 (6 bases each). Germline lookup yields CDR1 MNHEY and CDR2 SVGAGI. V was clipped by 8 bases and J by 6 bases, with 11 bases between them. The CDR3 consists of 11 residues. The CDR3 DNA follows: TGTGCCAGCTTACGGGGGCTCGAGCAGTACTTC. Translating it yields CASLRGLEQYF.

The gene calls are TRBV5-1 and TRBJ2-1, with no clear D. Germline V gene sequence: CDR1 SGHRS, CDR2 YFSETQ. V lost 4 bases, J lost 8 bases, and 16 bases lay in between. This CDR3 region has 14 residues. CDR3 DNA sequence: TGCGCCAGCAGCCCCTTCGTATCGCGTGATGAGCAGTTCTTC. It yields the protein CASSPFVSRDEQFF.

The rearrangement links TRBV4-3 to TRBJ1-2; tentatively, D is TRBD1 (5 bases). The CDR3 covers 13 residues. V was shortened by 5 bases and J by 1 base, with 8 bases between the two germline ends. In germline, CDR1 is LGHNA, CDR2 YSLEER. As DNA, the CDR3 is TGCGCCAGCAGCGAACAGGTTAACTATGGCTACACCTTC. As protein: CASSEQVNYGYTF.

The V and J genes are TRBV5-1 and TRBJ1-4; 7 nucleotides align to TRBD1. Germline V lookup: CDR1 SGHRS, CDR2 YFSETQ. This CDR3 comprises 15 residues. V trimming: 0 bases; J trimming: 7 bases; junction bases outside the gene matches: 6. CDR3 sequence reads: CASSLETGRGEKLFF. CDR3 nucleotide sequence: TGCGCCAGCAGCTTGGAGACAGGGAGAGGTGAAAAACTGTTTTTT.

This chain connects TRBV5-3 to TRBJ2-7; D remains unclear. TRBV5-3 is noted as an ORF with a role that remains uncertain. The CDR3 is 16 residues long. V was clipped by 0 bases and J by 12 bases, with 25 bases between them. CDR3 DNA: TGTGCCAGAAGCTTGGGGAACGCCGCTGACAACGGACCGCGGTACTTC. It translates to CARSLGNAADNGPRYF.

J is TRBJ2-7 and V is TRBV6-6; TRBD1 agrees at 9 bases. V lost 7 bases to trimming and J lost 7 bases; unmatched junction nucleotides: 8. The CDR3 runs 13 residues. Germline V gene data show CDR1 as MNHNY and CDR2 as SVGAGI (reference sequence). The CDR3 region has the DNA TGTGCCAGCACCCGAGGGACAGGGAATGAGCAGTACGTC. This gives the protein CASTRGTGNEQYV.

The chain employs TRBV5-1 and TRBJ2-1; 8 nucleotides align to TRBD1. The CDR3 is 15 amino acids. V lost 1 base, J lost 4 bases, and 4 bases stayed unmatched. Germline V gene lookup returns CDR1 SGHRS and CDR2 YFSETQ. This CDR3 reads CASSLPGTGYNEQFF. In nucleotides, the CDR3 is TGCGCCAGCAGCTTGCCCGGGACAGGATACAATGAGCAGTTCTTC.

The V gene is TRBV28, the J gene TRBJ1-5, with D hard to call. The CDR3 runs 15 residues. With 6 bases removed from V and 3 bases from J, the gap between germline ends came to 15 bases. Looked up from germline, CDR1 is MDHEN and CDR2 is SYDVKM. CDR3 DNA sequence: TGTGCCAGCAGCCCGTTTCTAAAGGACAATCAGCCCCAGCATTTT. Its protein product is CASSPFLKDNQPQHF. The whole variable domain, remainder taken from reference TRBV28 and TRBJ1-5, is DVKVTQSSRYLVKRTGEKVFLECVQDMDHENMFWYRQDPGLGLRLIYFSYDVKMKEKGDIPEGYSVSREKKERFSLILESASTNQTSMYLCASSPFLKDNQPQHFGDGTRLSIL.

The chain carries TRBV19 and TRBJ2-7; D call uncertain. Trimming stripped 4 bases from V and 4 bases from J, with 11 bases between. The germline gives CDR1 LNHDA, CDR2 SQIVND (reference sequence). The CDR3 length is 13 residues. The CDR3 DNA sequence: TGTGCCAGTAGTACATTGGACGGTTACGAGCAGTACGTC. This codes for CASSTLDGYEQYV.

The chain couples TRBV5-6 to TRBJ2-7, with 7 bases aligning to TRBD2. In germline, CDR1 is SGHDT, CDR2 YYEEEE. This CDR3 spans 12 amino acids. Trimming removed 1 base from V and 5 bases from J; junction bases left unmatched: 0. The CDR3 nucleotides read TGTGCCAGCAGCTTGAGCGGGAACGAGCAGTACGTC. Translated, it gives CASSLSGNEQYV.

The chain uses TRBV5-1 and TRBJ1-3; D is perhaps TRBD1 (6 bases). The length of the CDR3 is 16 residues. Germline values: CDR1 SGHRS, CDR2 YFSETQ. The V end was cut by 3 bases, the J end by 5 bases, with 18 bases between. For the CDR3, the DNA is TGCGCCAGCAGCTCGCCCCCAGGGGAAACAAGAAACACCATATATTTT. Translation gives CASSSPPGETRNTIYF.